This is a list of T cell receptor beta chains from one sample in a study of CD8+ T cells in alopecia areata. Profiled with immunoSEQ multiplex PCR; TCRdb holds only in-frame clones, not every one. This table holds over 100,000 clones, 50% to 55% found once. The input for sequencing was CD4+ T cells sorted from blood, taken at week 4, from a patient treated with tofacitinib. The receptors derive from a human donor with alopecia areata. Both conserved end residues are part of each CDR3. The D gene is left open where the match is weak. Size is stated for part of the rows, as once, few or many counts, or as a class when the clone is expanded.

J | size | D | V | length | DNA | CDR3
TRBJ1-1 | NA | NA | TRBV30 | 12 | TGTGCCTGGAAGGTGACGGGAACTGAAGCTTTCTTT | CAWKVTGTEAFF
TRBJ1-4 | few | TRBD1 | TRBV2 | 12 | TGTGCCATGACAGGGGGAGGCGGAAAACTGTTTTTT | CAMTGGGGKLFF
TRBJ1-2 | NA | NA | TRBV7-6 | 16 | TGTGCCAGCAGCCCATGGCAGGGAGGATCGGCGTATGGCTACACCTTC | CASSPWQGGSAYGYTF
TRBJ2-5 | few | TRBD2 | TRBV2 | 15 | TGTGCCAGCAGTGCTCGCGGGAGCGAGGGAGAGACCCAGTACTTC | CASSARGSEGETQYF
TRBJ1-5 | NA | NA | TRBV7-9 | 14 | TGTGCCAGCAGCGACAGTTCTCACAATCAGCCCCAGCATTTT | CASSDSSHNQPQHF
TRBJ2-6 | NA | NA | TRBV19 | 14 | TGTGCCAGTAGTACATACTCTGGGGCCAACGTCCTGACTTTC | CASSTYSGANVLTF
TRBJ2-1 | NA | NA | TRBV7-8 | 11 | TGTGCCAGCAGCCCCCTTGGAGAGCAGTTCTTC | CASSPLGEQFF
TRBJ2-6 | NA | NA | TRBV19 | 14 | TGTGCCAGTTACAGCAGCTCTGGGGCCAACGTCCTGACTTTC | CASYSSSGANVLTF
TRBJ1-1 | NA | NA | TRBV14 | 15 | TGTGCCAGCAGCCAAGGGGCGGGACGGACCACTGAAGCTTTCTTT | CASSQGAGRTTEAFF
TRBJ1-1 | NA | NA | TRBV27 | 13 | TGTGCCAGCAGTACTGGGACGGCCCGGGAAGCTTTCTTT | CASSTGTAREAFF
TRBJ2-1 | few | NA | TRBV7-3 | 13 | TGTGCCAGCAGCCTTGACAGAGACAATGAGCAGTTCTTC | CASSLDRDNEQFF